The entry that follows covers one TCR beta chain sequence. The target antigen is unknown. The CDR3 spans 17 residues. CDR1 is SNHLY and CDR2 is FYNNEI in the germline V gene. Between the trimmed V and J ends, which lost 7 bases and 7 bases, there was a span of 26 bases. The source of the sample is a study of T cells in localized non-small cell lung cancer. TCRdb's copy holds only in-frame clones and misses some; the assay was immunoSEQ multiplex PCR. Here the sample spans tens of thousands of clones, approximately 89% being singletons. Study-wide results and caveats: The study sequenced only one region of the tumor. As a result, intratumor heterogeneity could not be excluded and remains possible. The appearance of a median approximately 55 of the top 100 tumor clones was seen in adjacent lung. Elevated circulating T cell density in blood was associated with longer overall survival. Among the tissues sampled, uninvolved adjacent lung had the highest T cell clonality, above tumor.

The material was peripheral blood, obtained before any cancer treatment. The TCR originated in an older female donor with stage I lung adenocarcinoma. The rearrangement joins TRBV2 to TRBJ2-1; TRBD2 might be the D (5 bases). The CDR3 here is CASTQMTPGSRPNEQFF. CDR3 bases: TGTGCCAGCACTCAAATGACCCCGGGATCCAGACCAAATGAGCAGTTCTTC. Based on the CDR3 plus reference TRBV2 and TRBJ2-1, the full variable domain is EPEVTQTPSHQVTQMGQEVILRCVPISNHLYFYWYRQILGQKVEFLVSFYNNEISEKSEIFDDQFSVERPDGSNFTLKIRSTKLEDSAMYFCASTQMTPGSRPNEQFFGPGTRLTVL.